Listed below are T cell receptor beta chains from one sample, sequenced in a study of identical twins. Each CDR3 protein gets one entry after TCRdb re-called the 5' RACE reads with MiXCR. The sample gives roughly 690,000 distinct CDR3 sequences, roughly 6% of which show up once; 1.5% to 2% is in the top ten. Sequenced: naive T cells sorted from blood. Receptors originate from a man between 18 and 35 years old in good health. CDR3s leave out the opening cysteine and the closing phenylalanine or tryptophan. Rows may omit the clone size; those that give it use once, few, many or a size class.

j_call,v_call,clone_size,cdr3_aa
TRBJ2-1,TRBV27,many,ATWTSGSPIKYNEQF
TRBJ2-5,TRBV18,few,ASSPAGEGTQY
TRBJ2-1,TRBV7-2,few,ASSLVGGGSSYNEQF
TRBJ2-5,TRBV5-1,few,ASSFVAGGPQETQY
TRBJ1-2,TRBV28,many,ASTEPGTGNYGYT
TRBJ2-3,TRBV5-1,few,ASSPGTAPTSGRYRNTQY
TRBJ1-5,TRBV6-1,many,ASRGQGGNSNQPQH
TRBJ2-1,TRBV12-3/TRBV12-4,few,ASSLGPVSTEQF
TRBJ2-1,TRBV29-1,many,SASSGLAEYNEQF
TRBJ2-1,TRBV9,many,ASSEGREQF
TRBJ2-4,TRBV5-1,many,ASRNGQGLGSDIQY
TRBJ1-5,TRBV10-3,many,AISEGDTGGLGQPQH
TRBJ2-3,TRBV10-1,NA,ASSKNTDTQY
TRBJ2-3,TRBV11-2,many,ASSLAGMGALTDTQY
TRBJ2-3,TRBV20-1,many,SARTSGSFDTQY
TRBJ1-5,TRBV27,many,ASRPAPQSNQPQH
TRBJ2-1,TRBV6-1,many,ASNYKSSYNEQF
TRBJ2-5,TRBV6-1,NA,ASSENDSGNLRVQETQY
TRBJ1-4,TRBV2,few,ASLYSTWGPNEKLF
TRBJ1-2,TRBV9,few,ASSVIEGGGYT
TRBJ2-1,TRBV7-9,NA,ASRRTNEQF
TRBJ1-5,TRBV27,few,ASSPVGEPSNQPQH
TRBJ2-1,TRBV12-3/TRBV12-4,many,ASSSGTSGRNEQF
TRBJ2-1,TRBV29-1,many,SVKRGVGGYNEQF
TRBJ2-2,TRBV4-2,few,ASSQVGTAGGTGELF
TRBJ2-3,TRBV6-1,many,ASSSPLTGKSTDTQY
TRBJ2-1,TRBV30,NA,AWLPGSSYNEQF
TRBJ1-4,TRBV5-1,few,ASASSGTNEKLF
TRBJ1-6,TRBV7-6,NA,ASSLRRGHNSPLH
TRBJ1-4,TRBV6-5,many,ASSYSGAEGEKLF
TRBJ2-2,TRBV12-3/TRBV12-4,many,ASSFRNTGELF